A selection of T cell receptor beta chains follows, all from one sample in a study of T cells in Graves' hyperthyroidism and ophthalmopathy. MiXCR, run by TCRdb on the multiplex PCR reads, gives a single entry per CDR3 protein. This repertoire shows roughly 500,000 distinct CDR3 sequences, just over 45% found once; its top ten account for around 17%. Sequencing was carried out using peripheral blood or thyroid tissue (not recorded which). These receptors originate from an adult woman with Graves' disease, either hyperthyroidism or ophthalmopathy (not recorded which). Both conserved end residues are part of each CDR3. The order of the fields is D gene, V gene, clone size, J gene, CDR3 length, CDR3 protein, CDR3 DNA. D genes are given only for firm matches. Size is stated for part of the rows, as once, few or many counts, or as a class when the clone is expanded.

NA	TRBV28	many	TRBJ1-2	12	CASSLGNYGYTF	TGTGCCAGCAGCTTAGGAAACTATGGCTACACCTTC
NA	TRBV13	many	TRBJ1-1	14	CASRRTEWGAEAFF	TGTGCCAGCAGACGTACGGAATGGGGCGCTGAAGCTTTCTTT
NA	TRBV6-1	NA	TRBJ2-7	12	CASTVDGYEQYF	TGTGCCAGCACCGTCGACGGGTACGAGCAGTACTTC
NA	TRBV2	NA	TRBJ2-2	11	CASSNTRGLFF	TGTGCCAGCAGCAATACTCGGGGGCTGTTTTTT
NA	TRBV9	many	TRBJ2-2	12	CASSVWTGELFF	TGTGCCAGCAGCGTTTGGACCGGGGAGCTGTTTTTT
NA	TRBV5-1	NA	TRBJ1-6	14	CASSLGTGTETLHF	TGCGCCAGCAGCTTGGGGACGGGGACGGAAACCCTCCACTTT
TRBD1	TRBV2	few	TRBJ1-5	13	CASSEQGAQPQHF	TGTGCCAGCAGTGAACAGGGGGCGCAGCCCCAGCATTTT
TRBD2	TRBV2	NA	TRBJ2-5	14	CASRSTSGQETQYF	TGTGCCAGCAGATCGACTAGCGGACAAGAGACCCAGTACTTC
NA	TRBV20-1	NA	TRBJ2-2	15	CSASDGNQPTGELFF	TGCAGTGCTTCAGACGGGAATCAGCCCACCGGGGAGCTGTTTTTT
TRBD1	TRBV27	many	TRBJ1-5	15	CASSRTGSGHQPQHF	TGTGCCAGCAGCCGGACAGGAAGCGGTCATCAGCCCCAGCATTTT
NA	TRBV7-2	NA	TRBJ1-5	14	CASTPNWGNQPQHF	TGTGCCAGCACCCCTAATTGGGGCAATCAGCCCCAGCATTTT
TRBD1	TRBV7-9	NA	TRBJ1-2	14	CASSEDRAMDGYTF	TGTGCCAGCAGTGAGGACAGGGCAATGGATGGCTACACCTTC
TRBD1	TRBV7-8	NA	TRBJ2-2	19	CASSFTSPPDRGLTGELFF	TGTGCCAGCAGCTTTACCAGCCCTCCGGACAGGGGGCTAACCGGGGAGCTGTTTTTT
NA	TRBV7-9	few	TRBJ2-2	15	CASSSAEGVTGELFF	TGTGCCAGCAGCTCGGCGGAGGGAGTTACCGGGGAGCTGTTTTTT
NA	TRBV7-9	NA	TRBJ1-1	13	CASSSPQGTEAFF	TGTGCCAGCAGCTCCCCACAGGGCACTGAAGCTTTCTTT
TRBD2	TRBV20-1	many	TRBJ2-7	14	CSASVAGESYEQYF	TGCAGTGCTAGTGTAGCGGGAGAGTCCTACGAGCAGTACTTC
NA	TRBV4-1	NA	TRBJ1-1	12	CASSQGGDEAFF	TGCGCCAGCAGCCAAGGTGGGGACGAAGCTTTCTTT
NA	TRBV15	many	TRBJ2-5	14	CATSRDRTQETQYF	TGTGCCACCAGCAGAGATCGGACACAAGAGACCCAGTACTTC
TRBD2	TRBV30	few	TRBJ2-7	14	CAWSVGTRKYEQYF	TGTGCCTGGAGTGTTGGGACTAGGAAATATGAGCAGTACTTC
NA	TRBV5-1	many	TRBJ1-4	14	CASSFRALNEKLFF	TGCGCCAGCAGCTTCCGGGCCCTGAATGAAAAACTGTTTTTT
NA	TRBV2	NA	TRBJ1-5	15	CAWSGIPDMDQPQHF	TGTGCATGGAGCGGGATCCCGGACATGGATCAGCCCCAGCATTTT
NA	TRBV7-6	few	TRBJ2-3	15	CASSFRGWKADTQYF	TGTGCCAGCAGCTTTAGGGGGTGGAAGGCAGATACGCAGTATTTT
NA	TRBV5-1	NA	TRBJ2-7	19	CASSLGEDSFTTSSYEQYF	TGCGCCAGCAGCTTGGGTGAAGATAGCTTTACTACCTCCTCCTACGAGCAGTACTTC
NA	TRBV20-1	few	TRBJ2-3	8	CGTDTQYF	TGCGGCACAGATACGCAGTATTTT
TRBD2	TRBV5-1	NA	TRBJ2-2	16	CASSRGRAANTGELFF	TGCGCCAGCAGCCGGGGGAGGGCTGCGAACACTGGGGAGCTGTTTTTT
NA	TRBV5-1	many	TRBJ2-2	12	CASSLDPGWLFF	TGCGCCAGCAGCTTGGATCCAGGGTGGCTGTTTTTT
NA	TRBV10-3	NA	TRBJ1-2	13	CAISEEGLYGYAF	TGTGCCATCAGTGAGGAGGGACTATATGGCTACGCCTTC
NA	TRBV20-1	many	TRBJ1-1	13	CSASPDSLTEAFF	TGCAGTGCCTCTCCTGACAGTCTCACTGAAGCTTTCTTT
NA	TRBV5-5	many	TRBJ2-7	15	CASSLIGAPSYEQYF	TGTGCCAGCAGCTTGATAGGGGCCCCCTCCTACGAGCAGTACTTC
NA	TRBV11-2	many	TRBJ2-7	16	CASISTGTESSYEQYF	TGTGCCAGCATCTCTACCGGGACCGAAAGCTCCTACGAGCAGTACTTC
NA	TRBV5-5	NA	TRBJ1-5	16	CASSLGGSAYEQPQHF	TGTGCCAGCAGCTTGGGAGGGAGCGCCTACGAGCAGCCCCAGCATTTT
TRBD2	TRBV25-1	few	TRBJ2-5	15	CASAQWAGVFETQYF	TGTGCCAGCGCGCAATGGGCGGGAGTGTTTGAGACCCAGTACTTC
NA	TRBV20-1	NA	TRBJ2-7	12	CSARVGQGVQYF	TGCAGTGCTAGAGTGGGGCAGGGCGTGCAGTACTTC